This TCR beta chain came from a study of blood T cell repertoires in COVID-19. About the study: Acute and convalescent COVID-19 specimens originated in the United States, Italy and Spain. T cells, B-cell-depleted T cells, or PBMCs supplied cDNA or gDNA.

Generated by immunoSEQ multiplex PCR, the TCRdb table keeps only in-frame clones and is missing some. The table has roughly 50,000 clones, roughly 85% seen once. The CDR3 sequence is 16 residues long. Germline loops: CDR1 MGHRA, CDR2 YSYEKL. The V segment lost 4 bases and the J segment 2 bases; nucleotides outside the gene matches: 5. The chain employs TRBV4-1 and TRBJ2-3; 11 bases fit TRBD2. The sequenced material came from peripheral blood. The receptor was derived from a man aged 55 to 70 with acute or convalescent COVID-19. CDR3 bases: TGCGCCAGCAGCCCTCTAGCGGGAGGCGCCACAGATACGCAGTATTTT. Translation: CASSPLAGGATDTQYF.